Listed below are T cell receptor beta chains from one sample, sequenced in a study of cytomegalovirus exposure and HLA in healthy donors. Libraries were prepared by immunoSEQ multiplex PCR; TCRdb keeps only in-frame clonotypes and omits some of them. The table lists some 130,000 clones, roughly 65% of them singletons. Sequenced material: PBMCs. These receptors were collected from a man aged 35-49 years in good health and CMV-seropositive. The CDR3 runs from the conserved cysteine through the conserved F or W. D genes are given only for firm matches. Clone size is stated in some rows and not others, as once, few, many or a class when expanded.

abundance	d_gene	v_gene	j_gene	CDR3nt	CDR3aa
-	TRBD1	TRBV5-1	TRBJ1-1	TGCGCCAGCAGACAGGGGGGCAACACTGAAGCTTTCTTT	CASRQGGNTEAFF
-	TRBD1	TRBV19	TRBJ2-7	TGTGCCAGTAGGGGTGGCTACGAGCCGGGACAGGGGGCCTACGAGCAGTACTTC	CASRGGYEPGQGAYEQYF
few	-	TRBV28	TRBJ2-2	TGTGCCAGCAGACCGATGACTCACGCGAACACCGGGGAGCTGTTTTTT	CASRPMTHANTGELFF
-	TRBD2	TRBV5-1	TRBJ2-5	TGCGCCAGCAGCTTCGGAAGATCGGGAGGGATGGAGACCCAGTACTTC	CASSFGRSGGMETQYF
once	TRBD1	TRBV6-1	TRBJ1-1	TGTGCCAGCAGTTGGGACAGGGGAAGAGCTTTCTTT	CASSWDRGRAFF
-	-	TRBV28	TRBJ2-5	TGTGCCAGCAGTTTGTCACGGACAGTTCTCCAAGAGACCCAGTACTTC	CASSLSRTVLQETQYF
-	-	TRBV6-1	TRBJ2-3	TGTGCCAGCAGTGAAGATGGCGGCGCAGATACGCAGTATTTT	CASSEDGGADTQYF
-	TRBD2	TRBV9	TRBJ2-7	TGTGCCAGCAGCCCTCGGGTTAGCGGGAGGAAAAGCTCCTACGAGCAGTACTTC	CASSPRVSGRKSSYEQYF
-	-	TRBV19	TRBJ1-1	TGTGCCAGTAGTCTTGGGTTGGCAGGCACTGAAGCTTTCTTT	CASSLGLAGTEAFF
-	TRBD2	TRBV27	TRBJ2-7	TGTGCCAGCAGTTACACGGGAGGCATCTACGAGCAGTACTTC	CASSYTGGIYEQYF
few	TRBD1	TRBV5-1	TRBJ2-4	TGCGCCAGCAGCATGGGACAGGGTCAAAACATTCAGTACTTC	CASSMGQGQNIQYF
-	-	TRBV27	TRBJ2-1	TGTGCCAGCAGTTTTTCGAGCTTACCCTCCTACAATGAGCAGTTCTTC	CASSFSSLPSYNEQFF
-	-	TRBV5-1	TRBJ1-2	TGCGCCAGCAGCCCGGCGGGCCCAACCGGGGCTAACTATGGCTACACCTTC	CASSPAGPTGANYGYTF